This TCR beta chain emerged from a study of blood T cell repertoires in COVID-19. Everyone who took part was about 18 to 90 years old, and they came from 20 to 25 US areas. Participants were placed into cohorts based on the clinical history they reported. Per the original data handling: Reference gene primer amplification yielded estimated nucleated cell counts. Clones were sequenced by immunoSEQ multiplex PCR, and TCRdb holds only the in-frame ones, with some missing. V and J calls and clone size are given by that table; D and trimming were obtained from the DNA. The sample contains a few hundred thousand clones, 75% to 90% of which appear only once. The sequence came from a woman aged 50 to 60 who had recovered from COVID-19. The sequenced sample consisted of PBMCs or T cells enriched from blood (not recorded which).

The chain's CDR3 is CASSSPGTSGTGYEQYF. The CDR3 coding sequence is TGTGCCAGCAGCTCACCCGGGACTAGCGGGACAGGCTACGAGCAGTACTTC. This rearrangement joins TRBV5-4 to TRBJ2-7; 13 bases agree with TRBD2. With V trimmed by 3 bases and J by 3 bases, 9 bases remained unmatched. Germline loops: CDR1 SGHNT, CDR2 YYREEE (reference sequence). The CDR3 loop spans 17 amino acids.